This TCR beta chain was sequenced in a study of shared clonotypes between healthy human individuals. Study findings and constraints: Generation probabilities of non-shared clonotypes were lower (relative to those shared by all four donors). Enrolling few donors narrowed the genetic and exposure-history diversity that was represented.

In germline, CDR1 is SGHDT, CDR2 YYEEEE. This CDR3 has 14 residues. V was pared by 2 bases and J by 3 bases, with 12 bases between. Produced via immunoSEQ multiplex PCR; TCRdb's table is partial and in-frame only. The sample contains about 2 million clones, roughly 95% of which appear only once. Naive CD8 cells comprised CD45RO-negative, CCR7-positively selected cells, excluding terminally differentiated effector memory CD45RA+ cells. A word on this clone: The antigen is unknown.

The chain joins TRBV5-6 to TRBJ2-7; D is perhaps TRBD2 (6 bases). The source of this sequence is a man between 18 and 35 years old in good health. What was sequenced was naive CD8+ T cells sorted from blood. The CDR3 reads CASSLKGLIYEQYF. CDR3 in DNA: TGTGCCAGCAGCTTAAAGGGACTTATCTACGAGCAGTACTTC. The variable domain in full, with the rest retrieved from reference TRBV5-6 and TRBJ2-7, is DAGVTQSPTHLIKTRGQQVTLRCSPKSGHDTVSWYQQALGQGPQFIFQYYEEEERQRGNFPDRFSGHQFPNYSSELNVNALLLGDSALYLCASSLKGLIYEQYFGPGTRLTVT.